The 18 T cell receptor beta chains below were found in one sample sequenced in a study of blood T cells in healthy people across ages (dated by TCRdb to the mid-2010s). Receptor amplification or capture employed 5' RACE. The reads were generated on an Illumina HiSeq 2500. The second PCR ran for roughly 6 to 11 cycles and used a J-beta primer mix along with a sample-barcoded 5' primer. The raw public data were reprocessed by TCRdb itself: fastp quality trimming at Q25, MiXCR clonotype calling, in-frame beta chains only. All rows with the same CDR3 protein become a single entry with the most common DNA and genes. A total of around 780,000 distinct CDR3 sequences appear in this sample, roughly 26% of them only once. Around 2.9% of the sample goes to the ten largest clones. Separately, the same data were catalogued under a study of T cells of mothers and their children.

Sequencing was done on a sample of blood. Receptor source: a boy aged 5-17 years in good health.

This rearrangement joins TRBV28 to TRBJ1-2; tentatively, D is TRBD1 (5 bases). Trimming pared 6 bases from V and 5 bases from J, leaving 19 bases between. The germline CDR1 and CDR2 sequences are MDHEN and SYDVKM. CDR3 size: 15 residues. Here the CDR3 reads CASSPRAGVGYGYTF. The CDR3 nucleotides read TGTGCCAGCAGCCCCCGGGCGGGGGTGGGGTATGGCTACACCTTC.

The chain employs TRBV6-6 and TRBJ2-2, with TRBD1 matching over 7 bases. The V gene's germline CDR1 is MNHNY and CDR2 SVGAGI (reference sequence). With 0 bases clipped from V and 7 bases from J, the junction kept 8 bases outside the gene matches. This CDR3 has 16 residues. CDR3 in amino acids: CASSYSRDRMDGELFF. The DNA of the CDR3 is TGTGCCAGCAGTTACTCCCGGGACAGAATGGACGGGGAGCTGTTTTTT.

This clonotype was seen only a few times. The chain joins TRBV7-9 to TRBJ2-1, with D possibly matching TRBD2 (5 bases). V was shortened by 5 bases and J by 0 bases, with 14 bases between the two germline ends. Germline V gene lookup returns CDR1 SEHNR and CDR2 FQNEAQ (reference sequence). The CDR3 covers 16 residues. CDR3 sequence (DNA): TGTGCCAGCAGCCCCGGGGTCCCTAGCTCCTACAATGAGCAGTTCTTC. It encodes CASSPGVPSSYNEQFF.

The CDR3 spells CASSFTGNAKNIQYF. The CDR3 region has the DNA TGTGCCAGCAGTTTCACAGGGAACGCCAAAAACATTCAGTACTTC. V and J are TRBV28 and TRBJ2-4, with a weak D call TRBD1 (6 bases). This CDR3 is 15 amino acids long. V lost 3 bases, J lost 1 base, and 10 bases lay in between. Germline V gene data show CDR1 as MDHEN and CDR2 as SYDVKM.

This clonotype was recorded at least ten times. The chain is built from TRBV5-1 and TRBJ2-7; perhaps D is TRBD1 or TRBD2 (5 bases each). The length of the CDR3 is 14 residues. From germline, CDR1 is SGHRS and CDR2 YFSETQ. The V gene lost 0 bases and the J gene lost 2 bases, with 9 bases spanning the gap. DNA for the CDR3: TGCGCCAGCAGCTTGGATGGGGGTACCTACGAGCAGTACTTC. Protein: CASSLDGGTYEQYF. Filled out from reference TRBV5-1 and TRBJ2-7, the complete variable domain reads KAGVTQTPRYLIKTRGQQVTLSCSPISGHRSVSWYQQTPGQGLQFLFEYFSETQRNKGNFPGRFSGRQFSNSRSEMNVSTLELGDSALYLCASSLDGGTYEQYFGPGTRLTVT.

This clonotype was observed a handful of times. The V and J genes are TRBV20-1 and TRBJ2-1, with a weak D call TRBD2 (6 bases). Germline-derived CDR1 and CDR2 are DFQATT and SNEGSKA (reference sequence). This CDR3 region has 15 residues. The ends were cut back, 6 bases at V and 0 bases at J, with 15 bases in the middle. The CDR3 is CSAVVAARSYNEQFF. DNA for the CDR3: TGCAGTGCCGTCGTAGCGGCCCGCTCCTACAATGAGCAGTTCTTC.

This clonotype has a count of ten or more. The chain uses TRBV5-6 and TRBJ2-1; 7 bases line up with TRBD1. Trimming cost V 3 bases and J 6 bases; bases outside gene matches: 6. Germline V lookup: CDR1 SGHDT, CDR2 YYEEEE. This CDR3 spans 14 amino acids. CDR3 sequence (DNA): TGTGCCAGCAGCTCAGGGGGATTTTCCAATGAGCAGTTCTTC. This encodes CASSSGGFSNEQFF.

The V and J genes are TRBV10-2 and TRBJ2-7; D gene uncertain. Per the germline V gene, CDR1 is WSHSY and CDR2 is SAAADI. V was cut by 4 bases and J by 3 bases, with 7 bases left in between. The CDR3 covers 12 residues. The CDR3 coding sequence is TGCGCCAGCAGTGGAGTTGACTACGAGCAGTACTTC. Its protein product is CASSGVDYEQYF.

This sequence joins TRBV7-2 and TRBJ1-1, with D hard to call. This CDR3 is built from 14 residues. V lost 1 base and J lost 4, with 10 bases in between. Germline lookup yields CDR1 SGHTA and CDR2 FQGNSA. The CDR3 here is CASSLVAWGTEAFF. The CDR3 DNA is TGTGCCAGCAGCTTAGTTGCATGGGGCACTGAAGCTTTCTTT.

This chain uses TRBV9 with TRBJ1-4, with D unresolved. Trimming removed 0 bases at V and 4 bases at J, with 10 bases between. This CDR3 has 15 amino acids. CDR1 and CDR2 (germline): SGDLS, YYNGEE. CDR3 nucleotides: TGTGCCAGCAGCGTAGGCAGGTTAGGTAATGAAAAACTGTTTTTT. Residues: CASSVGRLGNEKLFF.

The J gene is TRBJ2-7, the V gene TRBV20-1; weak D call: TRBD1 (5 bases). The CDR3 length is 16 residues. Germline CDR1 is DFQATT and CDR2 is SNEGSKA (reference sequence). Trimming cost V 2 bases and J 3 bases, with 20 bases left between them. The CDR3, as DNA: TGCAGTGCTAGACCACCCTGGGGCCAATCCATCTACGAGCAGTACTTC. Its translation is CSARPPWGQSIYEQYF.

V gene TRBV28 combines with J gene TRBJ2-3; TRBD1 is a possible D gene (6 bases). CDR1 is MDHEN, CDR2 SYDVKM, per germline. V lost 0 bases to trimming and J lost 4 bases, with 14 bases between them. The length of the CDR3 is 16 residues. In DNA, the CDR3 is TGTGCCAGCAGTTTATGGCTAGCCAGGGGCCCAGATACGCAGTATTTT. Protein sequence: CASSLWLARGPDTQYF.

There are many counts of this clonotype. The chain couples TRBV16 to TRBJ1-2; D is unresolved. Germline assignment: CDR1 KGHSY and CDR2 FQNENV. V was shortened by 4 bases and J by 4 bases, with 10 bases between the two germline ends. This CDR3 has 13 amino acids. This CDR3 reads CASSPDGSYGYTF. CDR3 DNA: TGTGCCAGCAGCCCCGACGGGTCCTATGGCTACACCTTC.

V gene TRBV19 combines with J gene TRBJ2-5; D is ambiguous. The CDR3 loop spans 13 amino acids. Deletions cut 5 bases from V and 5 bases from J, with 12 bases between. Germline V lookup: CDR1 LNHDA, CDR2 SQIVND (reference sequence). The CDR3 sequence is CASSSGPLETQYF. For the CDR3, the DNA is TGTGCCAGTAGTTCCGGCCCCTTGGAGACCCAGTACTTC.

The chain uses TRBV20-1 and TRBJ1-1, with TRBD1 matching over 7 bases. J was trimmed by 5 bases and V by 3 bases; bases with no gene match: 3. CDR1 is DFQATT, CDR2 SNEGSKA, per germline (reference sequence). CDR3 length: 12 residues. The CDR3 here is CSASWGQTEAFF. CDR3 bases: TGCAGTGCTAGTTGGGGACAGACTGAAGCTTTCTTT.

The J gene is TRBJ2-7, the V gene TRBV29-1; TRBD2 aligns across 11 bases. This CDR3 comprises 13 residues. V was clipped by 7 bases and J by 7 bases; unmatched bases: 9. Germline lookup yields CDR1 SQVTM and CDR2 ANQGSEA. The CDR3 coding sequence is TGCAGCGGGACTAGCGGGTGGGAGTGGGAGCAGTACTTC. It translates to CSGTSGWEWEQYF.

This clonotype occurred many times. The rearrangement links TRBV6-4 to TRBJ2-5; 12 bases line up with TRBD2. The CDR3 is 15 residues long. The V gene end was trimmed by 5 bases and the J gene end by 5 bases; junction bases not matched to a gene: 6. In germline, CDR1 is MRHNA, CDR2 SNTAGT. The CDR3 loop is CASSPSGGASETQYF. The CDR3 region has the DNA TGTGCCAGCAGTCCTAGCGGGGGGGCCTCCGAGACCCAGTACTTC.

The chain combines TRBV5-1 with TRBJ2-1; the D gene is possibly TRBD2 (6 bases). V was clipped by 1 base and J by 3 bases, with 14 bases between them. This CDR3 comprises 16 residues. The germline V gene has CDR1 SGHRS and CDR2 YFSETQ. The CDR3 spells CASSLQAAGNYNEQFF. The CDR3, as DNA: TGCGCCAGCAGCTTGCAAGCCGCGGGGAACTACAATGAGCAGTTCTTC.